The rows below give T cell receptor beta chains drawn from one sample of a study of T cells expressing NK-cell markers. TCRdb re-called the 5' RACE reads, yielding one record per CDR3 amino acid sequence without DNA. The sample spans about 550,000 distinct CDR3 sequences; the ten largest clones claim roughly 3.6%. Sample: blood T cells: a sorted CD56 or NKG2C T cell subset, CD4+ or CD8+ T cells, or bulk PBMC T cells (not recorded which). All receptors derive from a man younger than 30 in good health. CDR3s include the opening cysteine and the closing phenylalanine or tryptophan.

j_call v_call cdr3_aa
TRBJ1-5 TRBV10-2 CASSDYDSPQPQHF
TRBJ2-2 TRBV3-1 CASSQTRDGYGELFF
TRBJ2-1 TRBV6-5 CASSYSITRQAVSTEQFF
TRBJ2-3 TRBV6-2/TRBV6-3 CASSDMSGLSTDTQYF
TRBJ1-1 TRBV6-2/TRBV6-3 CASRDRTGNTEAFF
TRBJ1-1 TRBV4-1 CASSLGEIRNTEAFF
TRBJ2-2 TRBV11-2 CASSELVVGTGELFF
TRBJ2-1 TRBV6-1 CGFSSSYNEQFF
TRBJ2-5 TRBV12-3/TRBV12-4 CASSMTTAGETQYF
TRBJ2-1 TRBV10-3 CAISEITPEQFF
TRBJ2-5 TRBV7-2 CASSSTSGRTKTQYF
TRBJ2-2 TRBV7-6 CASRLGQGISNTGELFF
TRBJ1-4 TRBV27 CASSLRTEEKLFF
TRBJ1-3 TRBV7-9 CASSPEVGFSGNTIYF
TRBJ2-3 TRBV7-8 CASSLGADAGYF
TRBJ2-2 TRBV12-3/TRBV12-4 CASSPRTGNTGELFF
TRBJ2-2 TRBV5-1 CASSPFFRTMRSNTGELFF
TRBJ2-7 TRBV27 CASSLGQGANYEQYF
TRBJ2-1 TRBV9 CASSVAGGDPINEQFF
TRBJ2-2 TRBV7-2 CASSLAGATGELFF
TRBJ2-1 TRBV15 CATSPLAAGSYNEQFF
TRBJ1-3 TRBV20-1 CSASEGVSSGNTIYF
TRBJ2-5 TRBV7-8 CASSKQVRETQYF
TRBJ2-7 TRBV27 CASSYGGQAYEQYF
TRBJ2-1 TRBV20-1 CSARDGRRRLDSNEQFF
TRBJ2-5 TRBV29-1 CSVAGAGKETQYF
TRBJ2-6 TRBV3-1 CASSLAGFSPAGANVLTF